These 4 T cell receptor beta chains share one sample of origin, sequenced in a study of T cell responses to AZD1222 COVID-19 vaccine. Only in-frame clones appear in the TCRdb table, and some are missing; sequencing was by immunoSEQ multiplex PCR. The sample includes about 180,000 clones, over 85% of them seen just once. The sequenced sample was peripheral blood, obtained on day 0 of AZD1222 vaccination. The receptors derive from an adult in good health.

The rearrangement links TRBV7-2 to TRBJ2-7; D is unclear. Germline CDR1 and CDR2: SGHTA and FQGNSA. The V end lost 0 bases, the J end lost 2 bases, and 11 bases lay between the germline ends. CDR3 length equals 15 residues. In DNA form, the CDR3 reads TGTGCCAGCAGCTTAGCGGCCCAAGGGACCTACGAGCAGTACTTC. It codes for CASSLAAQGTYEQYF.

This clone was counted once. This chain uses TRBV7-2 with TRBJ2-2, with TRBD2 matching over 8 bases. Germline CDR1 SGHTA, CDR2 FQGNSA. Trimming took 5 bases from V and 8 from J; bases not matched to a gene: 4. The CDR3 is 13 residues long. The CDR3 is CASSRGGHGELFF. CDR3 bases: TGTGCCAGCAGCCGGGGGGGTCATGGGGAGCTGTTTTTT.

The chain joins TRBV19 to TRBJ1-5; 10 bases agree with TRBD1. The CDR3 length is 16 residues. The junction had 9 bases not matched to a gene; V was cut back by 6 bases and J by 4 bases. Germline V gene data show CDR1 as LNHDA and CDR2 as SQIVND (reference sequence). Written as DNA, the CDR3 is TGTGCCAGTAGATGGGGACAGGGGATCCCTAATCAGCCCCAGCATTTT. As protein: CASRWGQGIPNQPQHF.

The chain is built from TRBV27 and TRBJ2-5; D call uncertain. V was trimmed by 5 bases and J by 3 bases, leaving 10 bases between them. The germline V gene encodes CDR1 MNHEY and CDR2 SMNVEV (reference sequence). The CDR3 sequence is 13 residues long. In nucleotides, the CDR3 is TGTGCCAGCAGTCCCCCGAAAAAAGAGACCCAGTACTTC. Translation: CASSPPKKETQYF.